What follows describes a single TCR beta chain. Its antigen is not identified. The CDR3 spans 18 residues. Germline V CDR1 and CDR2: GTSNPN, SVGIG (reference sequence). V lost 2 bases to trimming and J lost 7 bases; unmatched junction nucleotides: 19. Some clones are missing from TCRdb's copy, which holds only in-frame ones; the method was immunoSEQ multiplex PCR. In the table there are fewer than 50,000 clones, about 81% of which are singletons. This entry comes from a study of graft-versus-host responses after intestinal transplantation. Study-level information: Transplant types were multivisceral, liver-intestinal, or isolated intestinal. Every recipient had anti-thymocyte globulin induction and roughly three years of tacrolimus plus steroids. General study findings and limits: There was an association between peak levels of circulating GvH clones and early post-transplant HvG declines. Among recipient marrow samples, GvH clones were found; some appeared first in ileum or blood.

The clonotype originates from a human donor who was the organ donor for an intestinal transplant. Sequencing was performed on unstimulated CD4+ T cells sorted from spleen or lymph node cells, taken before transplant. The chain combines TRBV30 with TRBJ2-5; 10 bases map to TRBD2. CDR3 DNA sequence: TGTGCCTGGAGTCCCCCTGGCCCCCACGAGCGGGGGGGGAGGACCCAGTACTTC. It is translated as CAWSPPGPHERGGRTQYF.